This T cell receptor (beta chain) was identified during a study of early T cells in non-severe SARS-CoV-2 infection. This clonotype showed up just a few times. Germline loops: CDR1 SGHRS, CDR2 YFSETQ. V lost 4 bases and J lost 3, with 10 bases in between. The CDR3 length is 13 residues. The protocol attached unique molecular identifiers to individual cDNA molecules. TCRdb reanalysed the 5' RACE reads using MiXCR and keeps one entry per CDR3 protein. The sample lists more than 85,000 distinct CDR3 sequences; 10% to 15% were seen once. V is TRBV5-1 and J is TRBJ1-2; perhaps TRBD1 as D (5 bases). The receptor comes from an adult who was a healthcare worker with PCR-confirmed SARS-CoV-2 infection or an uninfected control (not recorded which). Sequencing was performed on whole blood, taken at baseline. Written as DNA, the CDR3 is TGCGCCAGCAGCCCCCAGGGCGACTATGGCTACACCTTC. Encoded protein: CASSPQGDYGYTF. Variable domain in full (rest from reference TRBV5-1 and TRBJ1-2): KAGVTQTPRYLIKTRGQQVTLSCSPISGHRSVSWYQQTPGQGLQFLFEYFSETQRNKGNFPGRFSGRQFSNSRSEMNVSTLELGDSALYLCASSPQGDYGYTFGSGTRLTVV.